This entry concerns a single TCR beta chain. Its cognate antigen is unknown. Here immunoSEQ multiplex PCR was the method, and the copy in TCRdb shows in-frame clones only, minus some. Here the sample spans about 68,000 clones, 78% being singletons. This specimen comes from a study of PD-1 blockade in mismatch repair-deficient tumors. The study, taken as a whole, reports: Tumor-resident clones, often undetectable pretreatment in blood, expanded then contracted after pembrolizumab.

Germline lookup yields CDR1 SQVTM and CDR2 ANQGSEA. The CDR3 contains 15 residues. With V trimmed by 6 bases and J by 4 bases, 11 bases remained unmatched. This TCR was sampled from an adult with mismatch repair-deficient cancer. V gene TRBV29-1 combines with J gene TRBJ2-1; 8 bases map to TRBD2. Sequenced material: peripheral blood, taken 2 weeks after starting pembrolizumab. This CDR3 is CSVVPSGPTYNEQFF. The CDR3 region has the DNA TGCAGCGTAGTACCTAGCGGGCCGACATACAATGAGCAGTTCTTC.